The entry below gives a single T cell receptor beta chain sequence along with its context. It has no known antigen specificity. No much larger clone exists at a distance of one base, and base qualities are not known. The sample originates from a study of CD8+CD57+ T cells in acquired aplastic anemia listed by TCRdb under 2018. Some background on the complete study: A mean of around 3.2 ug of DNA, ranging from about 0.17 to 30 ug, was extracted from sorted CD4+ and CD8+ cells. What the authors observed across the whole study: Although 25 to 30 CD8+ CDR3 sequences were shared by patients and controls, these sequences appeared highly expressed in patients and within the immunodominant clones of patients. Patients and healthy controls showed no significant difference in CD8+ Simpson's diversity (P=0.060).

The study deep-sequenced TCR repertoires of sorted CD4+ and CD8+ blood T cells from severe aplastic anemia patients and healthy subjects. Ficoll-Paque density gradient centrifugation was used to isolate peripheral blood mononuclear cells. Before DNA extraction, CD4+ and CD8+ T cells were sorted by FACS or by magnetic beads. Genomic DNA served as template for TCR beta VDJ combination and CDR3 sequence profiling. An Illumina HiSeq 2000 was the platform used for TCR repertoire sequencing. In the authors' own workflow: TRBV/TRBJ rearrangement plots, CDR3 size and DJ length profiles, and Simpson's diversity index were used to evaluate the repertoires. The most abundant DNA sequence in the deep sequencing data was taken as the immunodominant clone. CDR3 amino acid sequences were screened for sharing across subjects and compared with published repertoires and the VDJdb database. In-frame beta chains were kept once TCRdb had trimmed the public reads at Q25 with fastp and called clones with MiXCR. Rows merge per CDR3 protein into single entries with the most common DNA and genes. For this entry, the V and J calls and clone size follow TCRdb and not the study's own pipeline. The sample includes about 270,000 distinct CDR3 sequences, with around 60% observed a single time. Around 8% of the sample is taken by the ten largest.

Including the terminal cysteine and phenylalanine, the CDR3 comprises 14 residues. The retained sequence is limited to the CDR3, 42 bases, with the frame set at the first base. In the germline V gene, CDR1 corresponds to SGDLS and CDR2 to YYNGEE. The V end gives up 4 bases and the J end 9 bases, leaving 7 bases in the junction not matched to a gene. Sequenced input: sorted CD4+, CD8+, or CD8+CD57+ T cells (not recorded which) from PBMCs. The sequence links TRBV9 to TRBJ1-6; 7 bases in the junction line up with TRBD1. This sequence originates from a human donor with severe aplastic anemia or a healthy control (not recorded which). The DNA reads TGTGCCAGCAGCTCTCGACAGGGCGGTTCACCCCTCCACTTT. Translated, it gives CASSSRQGGSPLHF.